This T cell receptor beta chain is from a study of blood T cell repertoires in COVID-19. Looking at the study overall: The cDNA or gDNA used as material had been derived from T cells, B-cell-depleted T cells, or PBMCs.

The junction had 7 bases not matched to a gene; V was cut back by 4 bases and J by 4 bases. CDR1 is SGHTA and CDR2 is FQGTGA in the germline V gene. This CDR3 spans 16 amino acids. Clones were sequenced by immunoSEQ multiplex PCR, and TCRdb holds only the in-frame ones, with some missing. This sample has about 130,000 clones, with roughly four fifths found just once. The study assigned cohorts using participant-reported clinical history. The chain has TRBV7-3 and TRBJ2-5; 12 bases match TRBD2. This clonotype was obtained from a man aged 50-59 years who had recovered from COVID-19. The specimen sequenced was PBMCs or T cells enriched from blood (not recorded which). The CDR3 sequence is CASSSKTSGGGETQYF. The CDR3 nucleotides are TGTGCCAGCAGCTCCAAGACTAGCGGGGGCGGAGAGACCCAGTACTTC.